The 7 T cell receptor beta chains reported below all come from one sample, sequenced in a study of blood T cell repertoires in COVID-19. Clones were read by immunoSEQ multiplex PCR, and TCRdb kept only the in-frame ones, dropping some. In the table there are more than 50,000 clones, around four fifths of which are singletons. Material: peripheral blood. The source of these receptors is a human donor in a cohort sampled during active COVID-19.

V usage is TRBV3-1 (or the pseudogene TRBV3-2) and J usage is TRBJ1-2, with D possibly matching TRBD1 (6 bases). Trimming removed 4 bases at V and 1 base at J, with 13 bases between. CDR1 and CDR2 (germline): LGHDT, YNNKEL (reference sequence). The CDR3 totals 15 residues. The CDR3 DNA follows: TGTGCCAGCAGCCGAGGGGGTTGGGATAACTATGGCTACACCTTC. Its protein is CASSRGGWDNYGYTF.

V is TRBV4-1 and J is TRBJ1-2; 10 nucleotides line up with TRBD1. Trimming at V came to 1 base and at J to 1 base, leaving 9 bases not matched to a gene. Germline values: CDR1 MGHRA, CDR2 YSYEKL. This CDR3 comprises 18 residues. The CDR3 loop is CASSQGGQGKRINYGYTF. DNA for the CDR3: TGCGCCAGCAGCCAAGGGGGACAGGGGAAAAGGATTAACTATGGCTACACCTTC.

This chain links TRBV10-3 with TRBJ1-5, with D uncertain. V lost 0 bases and J 4 bases, leaving 7 bases between the germline ends. The CDR3 spans 14 residues. Germline V gene lookup returns CDR1 ENHRY and CDR2 SYGVKD. CDR3 loop: CAISESEGNQPQHF. CDR3 DNA: TGTGCCATCAGTGAGTCGGAGGGAAATCAGCCCCAGCATTTT.

The sample holds one count of this clone. This chain connects TRBV18 to TRBJ2-3; 12 bases align to TRBD2. J was trimmed by 9 bases and V by 2 bases; bases with no gene match: 12. Germline-derived CDR1 and CDR2 are KGHSH and LQKENI. The CDR3 extends over 17 amino acids. CDR3 bases: TGTGCCAGCTCACCAGCATTAACTAGCGGGGGGCCGATGACGCAGTATTTT. It encodes CASSPALTSGGPMTQYF.

This clone occurred once. This rearrangement joins TRBV6-1 to TRBJ1-4; 7 nucleotides match TRBD1. This CDR3 has 14 amino acids. Germline V gene data show CDR1 as MNHNS and CDR2 as SASEGT. Trimming at V came to 2 bases and at J to 10 bases, leaving 7 bases not matched to a gene. CDR3 bases: TGTGCCAGCAGTGAATGGGGACAGTGGGGAAAACTGTTTTTT. Residues: CASSEWGQWGKLFF.

The chain links TRBV7-6 to TRBJ1-5; D is unclear. CDR3 size: 16 residues. Per germline, CDR1 SGHVS and CDR2 FNYEAQ. V shed 1 base and J shed 0 bases, with 10 bases lying between them. The CDR3 nucleotides are TGTGCCAGCAGCTTAGATTCCCTAGGTAGCAATCAGCCCCAGCATTTT. It encodes CASSLDSLGSNQPQHF.

In DNA, the CDR3 is TGTGCCAGCAGTCCGGGACAGGGCTTGGCGCAGTACGTC. Its translation is CASSPGQGLAQYV. This sequence joins TRBV27 and TRBJ2-7, with 9 positions matching TRBD1. The J segment lost 9 bases and the V segment lost 5 bases, leaving 8 bases of the junction unmatched. CDR1 and CDR2 (germline): MNHEY, SMNVEV (reference sequence). The CDR3 spans 13 residues.